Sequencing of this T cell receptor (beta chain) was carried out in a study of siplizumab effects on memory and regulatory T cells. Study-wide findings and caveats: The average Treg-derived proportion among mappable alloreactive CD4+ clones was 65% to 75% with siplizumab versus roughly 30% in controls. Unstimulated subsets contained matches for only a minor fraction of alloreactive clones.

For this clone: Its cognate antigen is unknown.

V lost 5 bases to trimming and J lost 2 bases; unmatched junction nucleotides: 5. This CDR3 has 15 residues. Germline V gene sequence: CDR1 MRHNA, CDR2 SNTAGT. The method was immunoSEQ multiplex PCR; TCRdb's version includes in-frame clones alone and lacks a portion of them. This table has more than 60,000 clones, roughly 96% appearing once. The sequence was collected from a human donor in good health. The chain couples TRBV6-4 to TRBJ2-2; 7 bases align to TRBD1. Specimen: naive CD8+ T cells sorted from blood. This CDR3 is CASSPGTDNTGELFF. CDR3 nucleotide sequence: TGTGCCAGCAGTCCCGGGACAGATAACACCGGGGAGCTGTTTTTT.